Given below is one T cell receptor beta chain in context. These data are taken from a study of blood T cell repertoires in COVID-19. Study in general: COVID-19 samples from acute and convalescent phases originated in the United States, Italy and Spain. T cells, B-cell-depleted T cells, or PBMCs supplied cDNA or gDNA.

Original processing notes: Amplification of reference gene primers was used by the study to estimate nucleated cell counts. Method: immunoSEQ multiplex PCR; TCRdb's copy keeps in-frame clones and lacks some. D and trimming come from the DNA, and the V and J calls and clone size come from that table. The table includes about 160,000 clones, 85% to 95% detected once. CDR1 is SNHLY and CDR2 is FYNNEI in the germline V gene. The CDR3 covers 16 residues. Trimming cost V 3 bases and J 4 bases; bases outside gene matches: 9. The TCR originated in a woman aged 50 to 60 with acute or convalescent COVID-19. The chain is built from TRBV2 and TRBJ1-5; 7 bases are a match to TRBD1. Material: peripheral blood. The CDR3: CASSDWFGTANQPQHF. DNA for the CDR3: TGTGCCAGCAGTGATTGGTTCGGGACAGCTAATCAGCCCCAGCATTTT.